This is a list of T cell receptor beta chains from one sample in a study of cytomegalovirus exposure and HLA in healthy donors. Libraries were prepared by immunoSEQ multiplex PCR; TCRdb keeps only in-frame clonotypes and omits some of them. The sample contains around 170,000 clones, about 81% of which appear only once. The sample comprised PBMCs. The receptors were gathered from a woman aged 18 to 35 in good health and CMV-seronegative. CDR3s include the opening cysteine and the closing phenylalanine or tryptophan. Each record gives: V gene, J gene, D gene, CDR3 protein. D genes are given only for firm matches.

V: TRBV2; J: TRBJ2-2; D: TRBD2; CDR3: CAKRRRASGRSNTGELFF
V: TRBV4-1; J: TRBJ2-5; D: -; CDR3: CASSPLGGEETQYF
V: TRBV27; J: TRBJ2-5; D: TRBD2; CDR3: CASSLTRAGGLGETQYF
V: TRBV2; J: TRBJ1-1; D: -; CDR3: CASSVDWDTPRNTEAFF
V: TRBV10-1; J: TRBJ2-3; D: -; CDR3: CASSESFGKPDTQYF
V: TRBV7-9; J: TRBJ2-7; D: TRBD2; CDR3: CASSLGSGSSYEQYF
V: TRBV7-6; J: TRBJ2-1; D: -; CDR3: CASSLGWDTAYNEQFF
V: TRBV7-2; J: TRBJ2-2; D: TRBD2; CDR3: CASTSVSGSGYTGELFF
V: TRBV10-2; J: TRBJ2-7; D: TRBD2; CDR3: CASSPPAGAGEQYF
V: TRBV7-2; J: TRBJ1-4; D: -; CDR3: CASSLNGGSATNEKLFF
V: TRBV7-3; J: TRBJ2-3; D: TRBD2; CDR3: CASSRTSGSTDTQYF
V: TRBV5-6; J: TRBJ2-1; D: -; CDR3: CASSLVRAWPNEQFF
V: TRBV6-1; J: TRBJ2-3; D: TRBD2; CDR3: CASSKTGGPADTQYF
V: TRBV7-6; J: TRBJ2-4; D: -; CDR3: CASSFVQTRDIQYF
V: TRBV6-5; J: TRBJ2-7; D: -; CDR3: CASSLRVTYEQYF
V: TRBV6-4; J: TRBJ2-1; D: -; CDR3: CASSDSVVQAHEQFF
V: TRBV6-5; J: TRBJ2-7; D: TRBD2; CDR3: CASRPGTSLVYEQYF
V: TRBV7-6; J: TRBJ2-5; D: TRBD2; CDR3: CASSLDLAGKETQYF
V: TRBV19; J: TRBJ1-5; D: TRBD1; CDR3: CASSSGQGGQPQHF
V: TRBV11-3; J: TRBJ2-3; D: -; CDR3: CASSFPDGTDTQYF
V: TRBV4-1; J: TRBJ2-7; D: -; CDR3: CASSQDKQHYEQYF
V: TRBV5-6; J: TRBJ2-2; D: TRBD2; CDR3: CASSLEFGLAVTGELFF
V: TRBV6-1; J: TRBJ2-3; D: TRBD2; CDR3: CASSERGLAGLDTQYF
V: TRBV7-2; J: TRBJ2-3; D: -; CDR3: CASRPAAGDTQYF
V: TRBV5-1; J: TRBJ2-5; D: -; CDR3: CASSLQLQETQYF
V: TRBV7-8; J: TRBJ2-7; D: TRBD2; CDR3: CASSLLAGAYEQYF
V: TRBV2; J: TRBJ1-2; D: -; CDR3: CARQVGAGRHGYTF
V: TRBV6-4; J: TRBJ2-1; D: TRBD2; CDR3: CASNGVGLAINEQFF
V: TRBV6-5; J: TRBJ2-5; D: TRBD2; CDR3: CASTEAGGASETQYF
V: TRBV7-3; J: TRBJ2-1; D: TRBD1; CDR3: CASSSSGTEYNEQFF
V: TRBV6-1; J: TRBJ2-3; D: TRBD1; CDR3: CASSTGASTDTQYF
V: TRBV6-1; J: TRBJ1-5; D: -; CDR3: CASSEGQGSSNQPQHF
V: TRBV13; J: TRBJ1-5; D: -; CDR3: CASSTGVSNQPQHF
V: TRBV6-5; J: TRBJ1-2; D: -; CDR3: CASSFGQTGYTF